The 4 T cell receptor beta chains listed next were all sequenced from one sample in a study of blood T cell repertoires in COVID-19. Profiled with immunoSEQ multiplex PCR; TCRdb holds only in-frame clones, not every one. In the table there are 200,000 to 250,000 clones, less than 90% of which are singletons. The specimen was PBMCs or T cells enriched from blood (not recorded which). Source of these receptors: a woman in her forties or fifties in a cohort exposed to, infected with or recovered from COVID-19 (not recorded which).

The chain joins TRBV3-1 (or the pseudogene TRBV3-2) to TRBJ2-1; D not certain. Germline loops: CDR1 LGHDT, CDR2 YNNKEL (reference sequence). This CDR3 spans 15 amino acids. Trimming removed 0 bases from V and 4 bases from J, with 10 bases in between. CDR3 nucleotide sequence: TGTGCCAGCAGCCAAGAAGCCGCACCATACAATGAGCAGTTCTTC. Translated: CASSQEAAPYNEQFF.

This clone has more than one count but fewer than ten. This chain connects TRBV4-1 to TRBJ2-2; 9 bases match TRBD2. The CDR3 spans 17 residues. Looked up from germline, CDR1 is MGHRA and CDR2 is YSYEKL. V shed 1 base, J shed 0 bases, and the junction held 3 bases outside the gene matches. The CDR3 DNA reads TGCGCCAGCAGCCAAGCGGTAGCGGGGGCGAACACCGGGGAGCTGTTTTTT. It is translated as CASSQAVAGANTGELFF.

The CDR3 loop is CASSPGGNQPQHF. The CDR3 coding sequence is TGTGCCAGTTCTCCGGGTGGCAATCAGCCCCAGCATTTT. The V and J genes are TRBV25-1 and TRBJ1-5; D is uncertain. Trimming left V 9 bases short and J 2 bases short, with 11 bases between. Germline V lookup: CDR1 MGHDK, CDR2 SYGVNS. This CDR3 spans 13 amino acids.

This CDR3 is CASSVAPQNGYTF. The CDR3 nucleotides read TGTGCCAGCAGCGTAGCCCCGCAGAATGGCTACACCTTC. V usage is TRBV9 and J usage is TRBJ1-2; no definite D call. The CDR3 runs to 13 residues. Germline V gene sequence: CDR1 SGDLS, CDR2 YYNGEE. V was cut by 0 bases and J by 6 bases, with 9 bases left in between.